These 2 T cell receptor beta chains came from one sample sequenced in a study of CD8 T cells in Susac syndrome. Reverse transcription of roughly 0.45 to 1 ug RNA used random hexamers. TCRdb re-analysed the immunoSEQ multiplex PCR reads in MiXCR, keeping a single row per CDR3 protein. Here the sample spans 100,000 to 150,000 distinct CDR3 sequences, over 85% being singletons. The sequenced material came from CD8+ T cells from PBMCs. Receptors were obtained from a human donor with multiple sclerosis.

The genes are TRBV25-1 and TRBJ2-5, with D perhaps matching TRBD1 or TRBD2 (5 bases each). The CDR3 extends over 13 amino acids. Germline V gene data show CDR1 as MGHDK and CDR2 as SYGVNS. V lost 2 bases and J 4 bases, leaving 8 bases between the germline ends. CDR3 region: CASSETGPETQYF. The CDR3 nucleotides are TGTGCCAGCAGTGAAACGGGGCCAGAGACCCAGTACTTC.

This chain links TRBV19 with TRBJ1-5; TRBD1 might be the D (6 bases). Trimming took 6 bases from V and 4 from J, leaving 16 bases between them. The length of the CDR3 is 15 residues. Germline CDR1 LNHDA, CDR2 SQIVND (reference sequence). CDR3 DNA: TGTGCCAGTAGCCCTTCCGACAGGCGAAATCAGCCCCAGCATTTT. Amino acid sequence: CASSPSDRRNQPQHF.